This TCR beta chain came from a study of OX40 agonist ivuxolimab in advanced cancers. Study-wide context: Patients treated during dose escalation were battling hepatocellular carcinoma, melanoma, renal cell or head and neck cancer.

Worth noting for this clone: Its antigen is as yet unknown.

Sequencing was performed with immunoSEQ multiplex PCR; in TCRdb, only in-frame clones are kept and a portion is missing. The sample lists more than 70,000 clones; around 89% were seen once. The CDR3 loop spans 15 amino acids. The V and J ends lost 5 bases and 1 base respectively, with 12 bases between them. CDR1 and CDR2 from the germline V gene are MNHEY and SMNVEV (reference sequence). Findings and caveats of the study: Compared with others, partial responders at 0.1-3.0 mg/kg displayed clonal expansion among the lowest. Clones of CD4+ and CD8+ blood T cells grew by week 6 at doses of 0.1 to 3.0 mg/kg. Averaged across samples, CD8+ T cells carried more expanded clones than CD4+ did.

Sequences were derived from CD4+ or CD8+ T cells sorted from blood, sampled in a trial of the OX40 agonist ivuxolimab. This receptor was obtained from an adult with an advanced solid tumor such as melanoma, head and neck, liver or kidney cancer. This rearrangement joins TRBV27 to TRBJ2-4; tentative D call: TRBD2 (5 bases). The CDR3 DNA reads as TGTGCCAGCAGTCGGGTTGGGGAGGCCAAAAACATTCAGTACTTC. It specifies CASSRVGEAKNIQYF.